This T cell receptor beta chain was found in a study of blood T cell repertoires in COVID-19 (dated by TCRdb to between 2020 and 2021). Background on the whole study: Samples from collaborators originated in the United States, Italy and Spain and spanned both the acute and convalescent phases of COVID-19. Samples were obtained from the ongoing ImmuneRACE study (first 160 participants) and from 1,254 subjects provided by 6 global collaborators. HLA class I and class II types, where available, came from metadata supplied by the sample provider rather than from assay-based typing. The repertoires were released in a freely available public database intended as a resource for research on the immune response to SARS-CoV-2. Deeply sampled blood TCRbeta repertoires from subjects exposed to, actively infected with, or recovered from COVID-19 were included in the dataset. The prospective study material was composed of cDNA or gDNA derived from T cells, B-cell-depleted T cells, or PBMCs. Sample metadata almost always included a de-identified subject ID, COVID-19 status, age in years and sex.

TCRbeta CDR3 regions were amplified from genomic DNA by means of the immunoSEQ Assay, a bias-controlled multiplex PCR. The authors processed their data as follows. Nucleated cell counts per sample were estimated from amplification of reference gene primers within the assay. To quantify the absolute abundance of each unique TCRbeta CDR3 rearrangement, sequence reads were collapsed and filtered. For each sample, productive Simpson clonality was calculated as the square root of Simpson's diversity index over productive rearrangements. TCRdb mirrors the immuneACCESS table, restricted to in-frame sequences. Some clones are absent from its copies; in checked studies, under half trace to an unresolved V gene, and the reason for the others is unknown. V and J calls and clone size are given by that table; D and trimming were obtained from the DNA. The sample table lists fewer than 200,000 clones, roughly 80% of them with a count of one. About 7% of the sample is in the top ten clones.

Whole blood was collected in K2EDTA tubes by collaborating institutions according to the institutions' own protocols. For TCRbeta analysis, collaborators shipped samples as frozen whole blood, isolated PBMCs, or DNA extracted from either of those sample types. Concerning this clone: The antigen this receptor binds is unknown. Base quality data are lacking; no much larger clone is found one base away.

The V end loses 0 bases and the J end loses 14 bases, and a stretch of 18 bases separates them. The CDR3, cysteine through phenylalanine, is 14 amino acids long. The DNA shown is the 42-base CDR3, in frame from base 1. CDR1 and CDR2, looked up from the germline V gene, are MGHRA and YSYEKL. General study outcomes and caveats: The amount of clinical and demographic metadata varied by source and participant and was provided uncurated.

The receptor chain draws on TRBV4-1 and TRBJ2-3; the D region possibly corresponds to TRBD2 (7 bases align). The material sequenced was peripheral blood. This clonotype originated in a man in his 60s with acute or convalescent COVID-19. This receptor has the CDR3 CASSQDKKGGDLYF. The DNA sequence follows: TGCGCCAGCAGCCAAGATAAGAAAGGGGGGGACTTGTATTTT.